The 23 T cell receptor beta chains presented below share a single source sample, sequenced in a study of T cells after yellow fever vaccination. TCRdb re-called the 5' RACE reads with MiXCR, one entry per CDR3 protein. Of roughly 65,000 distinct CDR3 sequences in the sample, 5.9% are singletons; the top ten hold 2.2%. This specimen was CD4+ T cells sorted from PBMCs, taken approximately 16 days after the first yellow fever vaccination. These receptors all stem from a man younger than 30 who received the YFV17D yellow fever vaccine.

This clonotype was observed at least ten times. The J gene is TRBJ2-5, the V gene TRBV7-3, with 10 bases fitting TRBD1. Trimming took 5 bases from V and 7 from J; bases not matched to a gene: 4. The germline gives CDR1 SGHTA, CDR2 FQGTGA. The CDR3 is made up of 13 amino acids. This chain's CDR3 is CASSRGQGGTQYF. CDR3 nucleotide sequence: TGTGCCAGCAGCCGCGGACAGGGGGGGACCCAGTACTTC. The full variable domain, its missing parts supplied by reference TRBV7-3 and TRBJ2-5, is GAGVSQTPSNKVTEKGKYVELRCDPISGHTALYWYRQSLGQGPEFLIYFQGTGAADDSGLPNDRFFAVRPEGSVSTLKIQRTERGDSAVYLCASSRGQGGTQYFGPGTRLLVL.

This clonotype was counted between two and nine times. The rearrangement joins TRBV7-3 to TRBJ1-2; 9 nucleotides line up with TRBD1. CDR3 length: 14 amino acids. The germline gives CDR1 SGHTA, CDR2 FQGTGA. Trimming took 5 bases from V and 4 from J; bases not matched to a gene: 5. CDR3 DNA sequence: TGTGCCAGCAGCCCAGGGGGACAGGGCTATGGCTACACCTTC. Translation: CASSPGGQGYGYTF.

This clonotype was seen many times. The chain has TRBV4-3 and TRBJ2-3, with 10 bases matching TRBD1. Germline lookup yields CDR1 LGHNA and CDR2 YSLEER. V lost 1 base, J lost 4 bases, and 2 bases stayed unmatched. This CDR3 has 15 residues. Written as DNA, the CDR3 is TGCGCCAGCAGCCAAGGACAGGGGGCGGCAGATACGCAGTATTTT. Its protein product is CASSQGQGAADTQYF.

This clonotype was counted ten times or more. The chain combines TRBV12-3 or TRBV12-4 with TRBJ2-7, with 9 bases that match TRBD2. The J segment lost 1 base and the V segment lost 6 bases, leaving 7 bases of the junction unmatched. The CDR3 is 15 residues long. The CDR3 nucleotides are TGTGCCAGCAGCCGTAGCGGGGGCCTATCCTACGAGCAGTACTTC. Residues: CASSRSGGLSYEQYF.

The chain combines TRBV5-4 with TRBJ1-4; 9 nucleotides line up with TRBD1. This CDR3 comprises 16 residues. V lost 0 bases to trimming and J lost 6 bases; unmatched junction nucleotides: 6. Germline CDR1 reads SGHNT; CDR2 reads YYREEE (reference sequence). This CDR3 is CASSLGGGQGDEKLFF. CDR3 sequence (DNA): TGTGCCAGCAGCTTGGGCGGGGGACAGGGAGATGAAAAACTGTTTTTT.

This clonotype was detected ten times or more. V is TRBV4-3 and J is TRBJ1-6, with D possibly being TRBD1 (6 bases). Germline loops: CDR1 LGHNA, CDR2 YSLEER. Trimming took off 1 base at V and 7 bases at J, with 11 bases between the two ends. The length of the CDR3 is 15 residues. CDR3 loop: CASSQGHRANSPLHF. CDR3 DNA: TGCGCCAGCAGCCAAGGCCACAGGGCGAATTCACCCCTCCACTTT.

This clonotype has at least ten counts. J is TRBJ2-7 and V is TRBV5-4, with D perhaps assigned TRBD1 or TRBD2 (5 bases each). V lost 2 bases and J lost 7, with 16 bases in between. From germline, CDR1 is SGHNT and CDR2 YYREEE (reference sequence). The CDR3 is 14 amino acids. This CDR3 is CASSFGTHSSEQYF. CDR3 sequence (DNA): TGTGCCAGCAGCTTTGGGACCCACTCCTCTGAGCAGTACTTC.

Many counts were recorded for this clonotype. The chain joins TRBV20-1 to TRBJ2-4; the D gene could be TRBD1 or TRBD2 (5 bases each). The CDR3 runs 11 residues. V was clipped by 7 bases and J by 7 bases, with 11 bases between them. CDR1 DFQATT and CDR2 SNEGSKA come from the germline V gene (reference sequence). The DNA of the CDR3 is TGCAGTGGCCCGGGACGGAACATTCAGTACTTC. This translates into CSGPGRNIQYF.

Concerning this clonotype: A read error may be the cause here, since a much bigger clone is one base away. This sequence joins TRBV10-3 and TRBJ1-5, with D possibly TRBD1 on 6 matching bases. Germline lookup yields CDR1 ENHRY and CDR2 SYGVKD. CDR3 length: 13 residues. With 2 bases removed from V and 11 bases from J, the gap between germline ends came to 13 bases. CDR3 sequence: CAISEDQGITQHF. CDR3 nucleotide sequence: TGTGCCATCAGTGAGGACCAGGGGATCACCCAGCATTTT.

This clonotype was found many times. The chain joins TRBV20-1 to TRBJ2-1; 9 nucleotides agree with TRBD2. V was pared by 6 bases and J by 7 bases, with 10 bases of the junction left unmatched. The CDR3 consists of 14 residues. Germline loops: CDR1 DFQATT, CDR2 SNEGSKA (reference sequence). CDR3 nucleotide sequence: TGCAGTGCCTTAGGGCTAGCGGGATCAAATGAGCAGTTCTTC. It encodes CSALGLAGSNEQFF.

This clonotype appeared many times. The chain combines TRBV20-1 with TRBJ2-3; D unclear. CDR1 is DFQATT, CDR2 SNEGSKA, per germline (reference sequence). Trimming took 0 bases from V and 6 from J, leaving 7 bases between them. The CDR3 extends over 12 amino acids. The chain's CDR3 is CSAREARDTQYF. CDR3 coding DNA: TGCAGTGCTAGAGAAGCTCGGGATACGCAGTATTTT.

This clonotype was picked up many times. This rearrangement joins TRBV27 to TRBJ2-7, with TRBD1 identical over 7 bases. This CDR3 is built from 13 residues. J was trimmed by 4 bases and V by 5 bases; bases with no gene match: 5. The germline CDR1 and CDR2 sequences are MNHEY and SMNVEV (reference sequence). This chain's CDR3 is CASSLRTGYEQYV. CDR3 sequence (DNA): TGTGCCAGCAGTCTGCGGACAGGATACGAGCAGTACGTC.

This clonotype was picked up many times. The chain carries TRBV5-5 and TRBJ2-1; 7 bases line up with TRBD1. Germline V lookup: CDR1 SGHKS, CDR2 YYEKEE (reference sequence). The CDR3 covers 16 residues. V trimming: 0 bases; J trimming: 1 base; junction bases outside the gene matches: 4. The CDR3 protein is CASSLEGAGSYNEQFF. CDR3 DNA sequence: TGTGCCAGCAGCTTGGAGGGGGCTGGGTCCTACAATGAGCAGTTCTTC.

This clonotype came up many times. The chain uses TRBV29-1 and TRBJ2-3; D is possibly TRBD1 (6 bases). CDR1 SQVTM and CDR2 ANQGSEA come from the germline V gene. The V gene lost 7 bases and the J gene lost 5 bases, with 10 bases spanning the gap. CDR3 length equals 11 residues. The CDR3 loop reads CSGKQGDTQYF. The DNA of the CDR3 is TGCAGCGGCAAACAGGGAGATACGCAGTATTTT.

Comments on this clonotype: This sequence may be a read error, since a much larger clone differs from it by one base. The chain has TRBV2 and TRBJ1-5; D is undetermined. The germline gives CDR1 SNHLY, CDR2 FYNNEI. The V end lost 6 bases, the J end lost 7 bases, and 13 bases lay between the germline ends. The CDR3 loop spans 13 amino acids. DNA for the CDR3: TGTGCCAGCAGCGAGGAGTCAAGGCAGCCCCAGCATTTT. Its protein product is CASSEESRQPQHF.

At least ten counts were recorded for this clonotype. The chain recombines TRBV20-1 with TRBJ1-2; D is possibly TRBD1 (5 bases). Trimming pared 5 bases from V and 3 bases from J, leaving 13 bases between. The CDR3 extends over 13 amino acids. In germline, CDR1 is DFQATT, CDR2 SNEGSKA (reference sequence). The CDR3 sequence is CSAPQAADYGYTF. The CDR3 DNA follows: TGCAGTGCTCCACAGGCAGCAGACTATGGCTACACCTTC.

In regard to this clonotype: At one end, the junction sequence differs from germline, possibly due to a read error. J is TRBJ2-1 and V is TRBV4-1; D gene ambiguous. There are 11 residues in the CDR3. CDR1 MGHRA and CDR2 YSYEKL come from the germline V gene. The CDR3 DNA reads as TGCTCCAGCAGCCACTACAATGAGCAGTTCTTC. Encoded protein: CSSSHYNEQFF.

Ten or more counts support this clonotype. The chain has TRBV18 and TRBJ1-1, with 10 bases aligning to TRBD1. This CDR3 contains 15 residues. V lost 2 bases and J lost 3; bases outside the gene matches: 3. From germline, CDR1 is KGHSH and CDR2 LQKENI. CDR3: CASSPRGTGDTEAFF. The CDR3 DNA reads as TGTGCCAGCTCACCAAGGGGGACAGGGGACACTGAAGCTTTCTTT.

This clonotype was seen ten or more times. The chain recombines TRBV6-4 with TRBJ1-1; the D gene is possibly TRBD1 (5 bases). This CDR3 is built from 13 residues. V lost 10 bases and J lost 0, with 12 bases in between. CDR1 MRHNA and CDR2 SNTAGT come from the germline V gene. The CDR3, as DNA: TGTGCCACCCAACTGACAGTGAACACTGAAGCTTTCTTT. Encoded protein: CATQLTVNTEAFF.

The CDR3 DNA is TGTGCCAGCCGGGACAGGTTAGTTCAGCCCCAGCATTTT. Amino acid sequence: CASRDRLVQPQHF. The chain joins TRBV12-3 or TRBV12-4 to TRBJ1-5; 8 nucleotides match TRBD1. V shed 8 bases and J 6 bases; nucleotides not matched to a gene: 6. The CDR3 is 13 amino acids.

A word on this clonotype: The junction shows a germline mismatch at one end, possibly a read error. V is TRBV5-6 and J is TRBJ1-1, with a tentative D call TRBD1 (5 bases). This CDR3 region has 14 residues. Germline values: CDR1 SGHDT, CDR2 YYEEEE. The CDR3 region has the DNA TGTGCCAGCAGCATGGACATCATGAAAACTGAAGCTTTCTTT. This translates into CASSMDIMKTEAFF.

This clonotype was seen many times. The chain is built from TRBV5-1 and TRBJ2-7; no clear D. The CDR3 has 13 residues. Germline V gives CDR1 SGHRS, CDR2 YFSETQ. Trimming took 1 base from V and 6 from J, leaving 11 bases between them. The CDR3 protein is CASSLLSATEQYV. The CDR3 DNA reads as TGCGCCAGCAGCTTGCTAAGTGCTACCGAGCAGTACGTC.

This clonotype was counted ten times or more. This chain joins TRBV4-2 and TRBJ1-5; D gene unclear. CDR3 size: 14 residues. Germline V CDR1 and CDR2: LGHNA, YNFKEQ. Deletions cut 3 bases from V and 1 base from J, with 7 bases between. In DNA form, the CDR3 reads TGTGCCAGCAGCCAGCTTACGAGCAATCAGCCCCAGCATTTT. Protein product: CASSQLTSNQPQHF.